This T cell receptor (beta chain) was found in a study of T-cell memory formation after mild COVID-19. Findings of the study overall: Among clones peaking at day 37 in the second wave, SARS-CoV-2 specificity remained unconfirmed. Clones contracting day 15 to 85 were balanced CD4/CD8; later expanders leaned CD4+. CD8+ contracting clones occupied EMRA, while CD4+ ones occupied mainly CM and EM. The appearance of some responding clones in pre-infection memory suggested that cross-reactive memory joined.

TCRdb redid the calling of the 5' RACE reads with MiXCR, one entry per CDR3 protein. The sample has about 200,000 distinct CDR3 sequences, about a sixth seen once. The CDR3 covers 13 residues. Trimming stripped 11 bases from V and 4 bases from J, with 16 bases between. The germline gives CDR1 KGHDR, CDR2 SFDVKD. For this clonotype: Its antigen is as yet unknown.

V usage is TRBV24-1 and J usage is TRBJ2-5; the D gene is possibly TRBD2 (5 bases). The receptor was isolated from an adult woman who had mild COVID-19 (a few samples of this study predate the infection). Cell type and time point are not known. The specimen was PBMCs or a T cell subset sorted from them (not recorded which). The CDR3 here is CASGPGLGETQYF. In DNA form, the CDR3 reads TGTGCCAGCGGGCCGGGGTTGGGAGAGACCCAGTACTTC.